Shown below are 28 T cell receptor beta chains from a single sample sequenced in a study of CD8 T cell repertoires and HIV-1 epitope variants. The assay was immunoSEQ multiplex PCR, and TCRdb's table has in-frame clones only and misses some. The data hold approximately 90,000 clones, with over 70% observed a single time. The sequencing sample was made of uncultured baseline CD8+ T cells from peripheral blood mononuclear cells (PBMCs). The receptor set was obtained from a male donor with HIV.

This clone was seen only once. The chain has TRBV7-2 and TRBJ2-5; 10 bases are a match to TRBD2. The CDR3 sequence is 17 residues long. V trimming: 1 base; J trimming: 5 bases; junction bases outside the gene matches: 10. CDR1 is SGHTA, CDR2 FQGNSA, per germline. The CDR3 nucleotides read TGTGCCAGCAGCTTAGATGTTAGGGCTAGCGGGAGTGAGACCCAGTACTTC. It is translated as CASSLDVRASGSETQYF. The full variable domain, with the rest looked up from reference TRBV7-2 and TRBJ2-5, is GAGVSQSPSNKVTEKGKDVELRCDPISGHTALYWYRQSLGQGLEFLIYFQGNSAPDKSGLPSDRFSAERTGGSVSTLTIQRTQQEDSAVYLCASSLDVRASGSETQYFGPGTRLLVL.

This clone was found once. In DNA form, the CDR3 reads TGTGCCAGCAGTTTAGGCACAGGGGGCTACAATCAGCCCCAGCATTTT. Protein sequence: CASSLGTGGYNQPQHF. This rearrangement joins TRBV28 to TRBJ1-5, with 9 bases matching TRBD1. The CDR3 totals 16 residues. Trimming cost V 2 bases and J 3 bases; bases outside gene matches: 5. CDR1 and CDR2 (germline): MDHEN, SYDVKM.

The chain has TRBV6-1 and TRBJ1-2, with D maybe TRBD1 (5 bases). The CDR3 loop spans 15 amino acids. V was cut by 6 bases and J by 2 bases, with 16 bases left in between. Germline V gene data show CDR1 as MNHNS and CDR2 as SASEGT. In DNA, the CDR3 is TGTGCCAGCAGATCCGTCTCGTGGGGGAACTATGGCTACACCTTC. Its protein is CASRSVSWGNYGYTF.

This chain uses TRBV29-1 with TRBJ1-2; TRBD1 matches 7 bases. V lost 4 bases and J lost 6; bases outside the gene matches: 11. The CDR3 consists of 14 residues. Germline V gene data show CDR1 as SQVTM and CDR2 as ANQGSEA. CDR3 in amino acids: CSVVINTGVDGYTF. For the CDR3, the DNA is TGCAGCGTTGTGATCAATACAGGGGTAGATGGCTACACCTTC.

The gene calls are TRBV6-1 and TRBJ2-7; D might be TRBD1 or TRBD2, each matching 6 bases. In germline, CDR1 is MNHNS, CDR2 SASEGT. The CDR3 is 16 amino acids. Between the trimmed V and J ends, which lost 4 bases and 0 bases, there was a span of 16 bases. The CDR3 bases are TGTGCCAGCAGTGTCGATTCTGGGGGGCTCTCCTACGAGCAGTACTTC. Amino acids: CASSVDSGGLSYEQYF.

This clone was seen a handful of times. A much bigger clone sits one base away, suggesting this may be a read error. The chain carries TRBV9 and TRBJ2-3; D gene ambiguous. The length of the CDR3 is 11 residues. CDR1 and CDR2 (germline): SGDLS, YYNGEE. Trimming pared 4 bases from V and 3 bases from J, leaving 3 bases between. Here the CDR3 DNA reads TGTGCCAGCAGCCAAACAGATACGCAGTATTTT. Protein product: CASSQTDTQYF.

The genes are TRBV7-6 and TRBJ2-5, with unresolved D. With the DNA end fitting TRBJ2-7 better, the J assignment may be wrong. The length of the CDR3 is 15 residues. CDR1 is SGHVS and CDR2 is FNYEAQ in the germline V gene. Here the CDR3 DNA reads TGTGCCAGCAGCTTTGACATGTCCACATCCTACGAGCAGTACTTC. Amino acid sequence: CASSFDMSTSYEQYF.

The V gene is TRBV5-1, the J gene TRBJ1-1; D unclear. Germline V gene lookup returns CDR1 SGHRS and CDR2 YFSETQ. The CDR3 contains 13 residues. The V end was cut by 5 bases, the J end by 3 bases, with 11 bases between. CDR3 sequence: CASSEVLDTEAFF. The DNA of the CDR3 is TGCGCCAGCAGTGAGGTCCTGGACACTGAAGCTTTCTTT.

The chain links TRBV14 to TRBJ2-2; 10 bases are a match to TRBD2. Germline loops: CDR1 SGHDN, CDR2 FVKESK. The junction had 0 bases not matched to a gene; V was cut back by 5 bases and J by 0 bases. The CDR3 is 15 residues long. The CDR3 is CASSGLAANTGELFF. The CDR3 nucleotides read TGTGCCAGCAGCGGACTAGCGGCGAACACCGGGGAGCTGTTTTTT.

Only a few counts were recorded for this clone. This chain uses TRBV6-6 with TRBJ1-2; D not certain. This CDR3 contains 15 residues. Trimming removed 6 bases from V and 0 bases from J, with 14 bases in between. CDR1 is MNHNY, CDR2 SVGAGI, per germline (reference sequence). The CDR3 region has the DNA TGTGCCAGCAGGCATCGACAATTAGCTAACTATGGCTACACCTTC. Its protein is CASRHRQLANYGYTF.

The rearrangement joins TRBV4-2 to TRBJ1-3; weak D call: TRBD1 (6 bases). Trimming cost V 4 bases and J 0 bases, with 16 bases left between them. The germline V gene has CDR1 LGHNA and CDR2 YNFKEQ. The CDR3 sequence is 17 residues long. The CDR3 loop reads CASSPQGFRSSGNTIYF. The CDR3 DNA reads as TGTGCCAGCAGCCCACAGGGATTTCGCAGCTCTGGAAACACCATATATTTT.

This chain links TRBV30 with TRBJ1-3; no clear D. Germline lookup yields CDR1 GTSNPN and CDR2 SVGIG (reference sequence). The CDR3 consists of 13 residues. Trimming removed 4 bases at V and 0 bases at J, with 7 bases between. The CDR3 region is CAWISSSGNTIYF. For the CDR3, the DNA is TGTGCCTGGATATCTAGCTCTGGAAACACCATATATTTT.

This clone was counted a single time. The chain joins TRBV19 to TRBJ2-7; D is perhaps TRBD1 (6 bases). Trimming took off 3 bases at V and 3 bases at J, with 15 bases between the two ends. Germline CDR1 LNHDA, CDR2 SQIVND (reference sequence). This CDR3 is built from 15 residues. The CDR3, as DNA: TGTGCCAGTAGTATGGGGCAGGGGATGCTCTACGAGCAGTACTTC. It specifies CASSMGQGMLYEQYF.

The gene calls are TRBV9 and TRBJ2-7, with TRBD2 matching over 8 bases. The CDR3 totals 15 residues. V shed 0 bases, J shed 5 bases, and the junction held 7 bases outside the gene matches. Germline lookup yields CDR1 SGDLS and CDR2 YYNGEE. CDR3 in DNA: TGTGCCAGCAGCGTAGCGGGGGGGCGCCGAGACGAGCAGTACTTC. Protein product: CASSVAGGRRDEQYF.

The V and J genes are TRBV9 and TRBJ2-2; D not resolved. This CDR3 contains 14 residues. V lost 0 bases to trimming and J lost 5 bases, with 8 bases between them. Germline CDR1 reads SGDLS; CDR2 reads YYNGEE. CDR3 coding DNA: TGTGCCAGCAGCGTAGCCGGAGAAACCGGGGAGCTGTTTTTT. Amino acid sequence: CASSVAGETGELFF.

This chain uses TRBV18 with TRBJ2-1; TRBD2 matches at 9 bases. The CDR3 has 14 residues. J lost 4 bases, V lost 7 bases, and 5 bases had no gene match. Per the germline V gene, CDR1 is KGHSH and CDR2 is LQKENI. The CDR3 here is CASFPTSGYNEQFF. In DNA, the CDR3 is TGTGCCAGCTTCCCGACTAGCGGTTACAATGAGCAGTTCTTC. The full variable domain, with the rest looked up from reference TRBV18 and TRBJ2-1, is NAGVMQNPRHLVRRRGQEARLRCSPMKGHSHVYWYRQLPEEGLKFMVYLQKENIIDESGMPKERFSAEFPKEGPSILRIQQVVRGDSAAYFCASFPTSGYNEQFFGPGTRLTVL.

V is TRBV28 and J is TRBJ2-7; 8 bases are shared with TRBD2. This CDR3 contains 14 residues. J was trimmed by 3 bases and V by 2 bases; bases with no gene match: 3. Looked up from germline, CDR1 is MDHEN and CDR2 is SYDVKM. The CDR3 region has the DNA TGTGCCAGCAGTTTAGGACTAGCAAGCTACGAGCAGTACTTC. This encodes CASSLGLASYEQYF.

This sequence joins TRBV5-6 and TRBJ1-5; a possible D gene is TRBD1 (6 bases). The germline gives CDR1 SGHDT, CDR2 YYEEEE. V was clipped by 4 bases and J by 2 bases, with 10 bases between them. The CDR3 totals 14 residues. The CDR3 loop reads CASSQGFGNQPQHF. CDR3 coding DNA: TGTGCCAGCAGCCAGGGGTTCGGCAATCAGCCCCAGCATTTT.

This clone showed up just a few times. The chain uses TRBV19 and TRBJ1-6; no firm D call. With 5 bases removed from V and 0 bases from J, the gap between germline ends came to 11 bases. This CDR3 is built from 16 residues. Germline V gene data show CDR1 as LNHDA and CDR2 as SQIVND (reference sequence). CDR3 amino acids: CASSLPPSSYNSPLHF. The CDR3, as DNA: TGTGCCAGTAGTCTTCCCCCGAGCTCCTATAATTCACCCCTCCACTTT.

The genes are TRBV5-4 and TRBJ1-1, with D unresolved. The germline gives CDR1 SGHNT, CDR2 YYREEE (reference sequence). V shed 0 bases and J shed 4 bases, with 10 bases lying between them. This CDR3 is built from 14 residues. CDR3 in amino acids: CASSLDGVGTEAFF. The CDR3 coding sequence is TGTGCCAGCAGCTTGGATGGAGTAGGCACTGAAGCTTTCTTT.

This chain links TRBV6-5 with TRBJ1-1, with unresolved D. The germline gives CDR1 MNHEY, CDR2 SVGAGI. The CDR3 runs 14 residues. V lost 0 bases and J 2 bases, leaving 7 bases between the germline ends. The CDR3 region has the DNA TGTGCCAGCAGTTACTCGGAGTTAAACACTGAAGCTTTCTTT. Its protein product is CASSYSELNTEAFF.

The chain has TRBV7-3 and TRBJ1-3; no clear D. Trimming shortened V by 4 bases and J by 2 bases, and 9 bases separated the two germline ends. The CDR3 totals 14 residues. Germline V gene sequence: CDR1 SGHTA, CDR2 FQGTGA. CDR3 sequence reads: CASSSTATGNTIYF. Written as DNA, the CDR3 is TGTGCCAGCAGCTCGACGGCCACTGGAAACACCATATATTTT.

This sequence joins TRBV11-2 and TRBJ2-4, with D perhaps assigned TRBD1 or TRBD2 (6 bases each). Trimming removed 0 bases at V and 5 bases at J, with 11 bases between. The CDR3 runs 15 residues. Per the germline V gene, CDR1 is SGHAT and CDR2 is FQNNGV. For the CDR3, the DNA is TGTGCCAGCAGCTTAGATCTAGGGGGGCAAAACATTCAGTACTTC. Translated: CASSLDLGGQNIQYF.

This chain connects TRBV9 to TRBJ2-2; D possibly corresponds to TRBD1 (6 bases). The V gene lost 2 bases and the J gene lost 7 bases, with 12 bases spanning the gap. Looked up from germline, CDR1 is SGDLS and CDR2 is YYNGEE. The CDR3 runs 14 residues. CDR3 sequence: CASSVQGYDGELFF. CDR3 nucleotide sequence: TGTGCCAGCAGCGTCCAGGGGTACGACGGGGAGCTGTTTTTT.

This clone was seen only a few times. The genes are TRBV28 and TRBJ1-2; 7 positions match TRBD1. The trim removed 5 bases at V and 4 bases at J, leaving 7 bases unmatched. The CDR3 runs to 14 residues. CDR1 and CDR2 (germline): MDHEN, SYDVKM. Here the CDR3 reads CASSPRDRVYGYTF. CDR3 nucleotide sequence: TGTGCCAGCAGTCCCCGGGACAGAGTCTATGGCTACACCTTC.

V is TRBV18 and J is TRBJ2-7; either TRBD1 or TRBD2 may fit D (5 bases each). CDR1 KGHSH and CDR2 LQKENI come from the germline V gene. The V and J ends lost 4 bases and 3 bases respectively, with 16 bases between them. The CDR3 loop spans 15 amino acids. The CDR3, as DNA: TGTGCCAGCTCACAGTCCGGGACGGACCACTACGAGCAGTACTTC. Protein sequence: CASSQSGTDHYEQYF.

The CDR3 region has the DNA TGTGCCAGCAGGGCGGTGAGAACTTTCTTT. This sequence encodes CASRAVRTFF. This chain joins TRBV2 and TRBJ1-1, with D unresolved. This CDR3 spans 10 amino acids. The germline CDR1 and CDR2 sequences are SNHLY and FYNNEI. Trimming shortened V by 6 bases and J by 12 bases, and 11 bases separated the two germline ends.

This chain's CDR3 is CASSQDTAGLSYNEQFF. CDR3 coding DNA: TGCGCCAGCAGCCAAGATACAGCGGGCCTATCCTACAATGAGCAGTTCTTC. J is TRBJ2-1 and V is TRBV4-1; D is possibly TRBD2 (6 bases). The CDR3 has 17 residues. Germline V gives CDR1 MGHRA, CDR2 YSYEKL. Trimming took 0 bases from V and 1 from J, leaving 13 bases between them.